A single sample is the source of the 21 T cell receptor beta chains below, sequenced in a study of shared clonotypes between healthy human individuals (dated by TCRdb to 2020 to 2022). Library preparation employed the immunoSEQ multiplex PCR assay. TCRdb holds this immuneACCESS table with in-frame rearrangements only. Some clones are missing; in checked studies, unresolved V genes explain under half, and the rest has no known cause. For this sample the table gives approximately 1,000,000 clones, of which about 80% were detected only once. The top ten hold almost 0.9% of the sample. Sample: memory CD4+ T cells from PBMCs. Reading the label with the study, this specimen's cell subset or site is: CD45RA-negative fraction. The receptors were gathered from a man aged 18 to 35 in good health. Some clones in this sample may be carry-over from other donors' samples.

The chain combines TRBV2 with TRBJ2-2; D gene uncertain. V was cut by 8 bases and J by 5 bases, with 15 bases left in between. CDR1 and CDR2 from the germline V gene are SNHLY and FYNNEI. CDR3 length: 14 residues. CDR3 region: CASCVTQSTGELFF. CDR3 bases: TGTGCCAGCTGTGTCACCCAGAGTACCGGGGAGCTGTTTTTT.

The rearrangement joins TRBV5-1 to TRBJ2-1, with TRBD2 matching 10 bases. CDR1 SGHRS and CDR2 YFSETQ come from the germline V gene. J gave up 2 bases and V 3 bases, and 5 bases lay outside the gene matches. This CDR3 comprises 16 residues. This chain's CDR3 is CASSSWTSGAYNEQFF. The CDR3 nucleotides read TGCGCCAGCAGCTCCTGGACTAGCGGCGCCTACAATGAGCAGTTCTTC.

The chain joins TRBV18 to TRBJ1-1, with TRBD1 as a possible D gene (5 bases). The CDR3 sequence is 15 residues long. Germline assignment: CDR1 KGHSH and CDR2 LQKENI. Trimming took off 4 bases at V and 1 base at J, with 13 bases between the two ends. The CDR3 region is CASSRLSGQNTEAFF. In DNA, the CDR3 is TGTGCCAGCTCACGTCTGTCAGGACAGAACACTGAAGCTTTCTTT.

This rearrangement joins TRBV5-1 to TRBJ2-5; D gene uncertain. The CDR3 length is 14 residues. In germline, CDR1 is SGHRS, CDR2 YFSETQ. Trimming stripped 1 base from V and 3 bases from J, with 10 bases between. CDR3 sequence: CASSLQSREETQYF. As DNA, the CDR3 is TGCGCCAGCAGCTTGCAGTCTAGGGAAGAGACCCAGTACTTC.

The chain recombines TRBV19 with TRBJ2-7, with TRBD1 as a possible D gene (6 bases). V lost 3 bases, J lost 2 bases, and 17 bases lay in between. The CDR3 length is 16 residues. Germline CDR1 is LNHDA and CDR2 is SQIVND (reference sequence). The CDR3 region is CASSIHPGTQAYEQYF. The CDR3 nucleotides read TGTGCCAGTAGTATCCACCCCGGGACACAGGCCTACGAGCAGTACTTC.

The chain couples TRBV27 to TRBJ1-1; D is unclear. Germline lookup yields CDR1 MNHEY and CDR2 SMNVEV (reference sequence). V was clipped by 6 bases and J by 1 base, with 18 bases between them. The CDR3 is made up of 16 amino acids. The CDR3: CASSPKLGRTNTEAFF. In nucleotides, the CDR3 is TGTGCCAGCAGCCCGAAGTTGGGCAGGACGAACACTGAAGCTTTCTTT.

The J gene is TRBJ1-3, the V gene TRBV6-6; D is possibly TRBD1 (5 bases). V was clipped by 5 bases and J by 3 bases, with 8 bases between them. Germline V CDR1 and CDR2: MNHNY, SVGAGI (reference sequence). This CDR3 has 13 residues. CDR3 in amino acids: CASSRDSGNTIYF. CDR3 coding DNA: TGTGCCAGCAGTCGTGACAGTGGAAACACCATATATTTT.

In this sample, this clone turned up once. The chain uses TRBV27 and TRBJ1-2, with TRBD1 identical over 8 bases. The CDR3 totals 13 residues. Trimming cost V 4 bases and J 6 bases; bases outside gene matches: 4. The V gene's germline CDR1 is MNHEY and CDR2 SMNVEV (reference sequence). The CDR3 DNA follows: TGTGCCAGCAGTTCCCCGGACAGGGATGGCTACACCTTC. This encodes CASSSPDRDGYTF.

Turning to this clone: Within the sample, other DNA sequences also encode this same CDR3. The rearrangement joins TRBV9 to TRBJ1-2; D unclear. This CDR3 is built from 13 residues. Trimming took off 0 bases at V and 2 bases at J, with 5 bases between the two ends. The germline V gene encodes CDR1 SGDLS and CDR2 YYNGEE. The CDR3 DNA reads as TGTGCCAGCAGCGTAGATGCAAACTATGGCTACACCTTC. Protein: CASSVDANYGYTF.

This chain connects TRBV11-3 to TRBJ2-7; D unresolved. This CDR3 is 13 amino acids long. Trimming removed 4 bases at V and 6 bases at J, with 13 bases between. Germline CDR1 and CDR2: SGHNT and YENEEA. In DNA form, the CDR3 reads TGTGCCAGCAGCTCAAGGTCGGGTTCCGAGCAGTACTTC. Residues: CASSSRSGSEQYF.

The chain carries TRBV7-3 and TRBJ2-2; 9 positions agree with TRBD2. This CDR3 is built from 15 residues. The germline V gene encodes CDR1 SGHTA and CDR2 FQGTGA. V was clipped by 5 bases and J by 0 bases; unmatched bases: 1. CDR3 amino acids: CASSPSGANTGELFF. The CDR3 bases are TGTGCCAGCAGCCCTAGCGGGGCGAACACCGGGGAGCTGTTTTTT. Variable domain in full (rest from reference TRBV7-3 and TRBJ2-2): GAGVSQTPSNKVTEKGKYVELRCDPISGHTALYWYRQSLGQGPEFLIYFQGTGAADDSGLPNDRFFAVRPEGSVSTLKIQRTERGDSAVYLCASSPSGANTGELFFGEGSRLTVL.

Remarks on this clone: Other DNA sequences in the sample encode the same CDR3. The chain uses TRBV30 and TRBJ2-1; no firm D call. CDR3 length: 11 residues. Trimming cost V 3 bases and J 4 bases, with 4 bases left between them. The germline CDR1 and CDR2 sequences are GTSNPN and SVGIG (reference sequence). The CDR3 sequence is CAWSVYNEQFF. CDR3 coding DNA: TGTGCCTGGAGCGTATACAATGAGCAGTTCTTC.

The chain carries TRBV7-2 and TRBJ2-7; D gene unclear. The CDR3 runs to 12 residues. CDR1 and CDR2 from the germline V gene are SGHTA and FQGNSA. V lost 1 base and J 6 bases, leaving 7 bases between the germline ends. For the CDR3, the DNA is TGTGCCAGCAGCTTAGTCGGGTTCGAGCAGTACTTC. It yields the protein CASSLVGFEQYF.

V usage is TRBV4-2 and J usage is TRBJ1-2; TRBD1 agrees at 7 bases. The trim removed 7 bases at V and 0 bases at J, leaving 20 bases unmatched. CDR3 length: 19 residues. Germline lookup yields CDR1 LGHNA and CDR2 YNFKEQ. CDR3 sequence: CASNGDGGPRGQANYGYTF. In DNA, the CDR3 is TGTGCCAGCAATGGGGACGGAGGGCCGAGGGGGCAAGCTAACTATGGCTACACCTTC.

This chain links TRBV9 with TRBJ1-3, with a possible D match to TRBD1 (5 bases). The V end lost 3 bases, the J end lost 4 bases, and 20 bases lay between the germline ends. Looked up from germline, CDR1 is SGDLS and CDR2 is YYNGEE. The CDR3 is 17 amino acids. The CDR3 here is CASSGLLGARGGNTIYF. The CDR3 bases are TGTGCCAGCAGCGGCCTCCTTGGGGCCCGGGGAGGAAACACCATATATTTT.

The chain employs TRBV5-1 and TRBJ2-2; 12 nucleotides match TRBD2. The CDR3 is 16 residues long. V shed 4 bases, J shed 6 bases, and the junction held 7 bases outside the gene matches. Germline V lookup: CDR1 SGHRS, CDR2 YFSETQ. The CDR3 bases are TGCGCCAGCAGCCTCCGGACTAGCGGGAAGTCCGGGGAGCTGTTTTTT. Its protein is CASSLRTSGKSGELFF.

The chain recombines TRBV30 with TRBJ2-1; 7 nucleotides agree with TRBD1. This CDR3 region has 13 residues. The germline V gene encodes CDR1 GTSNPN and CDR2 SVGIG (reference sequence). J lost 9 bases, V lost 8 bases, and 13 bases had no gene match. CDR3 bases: TGTGCCGGGACAGTTACTGTACACGGTGAGCAGTTCTTC. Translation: CAGTVTVHGEQFF. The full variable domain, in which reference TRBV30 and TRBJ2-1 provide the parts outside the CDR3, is SQTIHQWPATLVQPVGSPLSLECTVEGTSNPNLYWYRQAAGRGLQLLFYSVGIGQISSEVPQNLSASRPQDRQFILSSKKLLLSDSGFYLCAGTVTVHGEQFFGPGTRLTVL.

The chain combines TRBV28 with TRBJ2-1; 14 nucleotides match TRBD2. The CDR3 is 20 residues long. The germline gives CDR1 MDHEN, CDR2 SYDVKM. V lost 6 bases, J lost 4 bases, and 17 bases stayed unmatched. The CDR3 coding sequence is TGTGCCAGCAGCCTCCGCGGAACCACCGGGACTAGCGGGAGTTACAATGAGCAGTTCTTC. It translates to CASSLRGTTGTSGSYNEQFF.

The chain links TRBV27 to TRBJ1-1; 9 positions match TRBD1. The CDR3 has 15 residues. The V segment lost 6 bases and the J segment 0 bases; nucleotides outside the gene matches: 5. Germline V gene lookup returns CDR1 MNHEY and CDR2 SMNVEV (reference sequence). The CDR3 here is CASRKTGGLNTEAFF. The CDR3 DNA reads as TGTGCCAGCAGAAAGACAGGGGGGCTGAACACTGAAGCTTTCTTT.

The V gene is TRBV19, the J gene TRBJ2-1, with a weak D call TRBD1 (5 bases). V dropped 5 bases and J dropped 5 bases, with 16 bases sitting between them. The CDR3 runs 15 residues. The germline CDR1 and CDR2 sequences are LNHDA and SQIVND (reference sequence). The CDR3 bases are TGTGCCAGTAGTCCCGAGACAGTTTCCAACAATGAGCAGTTCTTC. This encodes CASSPETVSNNEQFF. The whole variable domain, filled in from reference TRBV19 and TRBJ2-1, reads DGGITQSPKYLFRKEGQNVTLSCEQNLNHDAMYWYRQDPGQGLRLIYYSQIVNDFQKGDIAEGYSVSREKKESFPLTVTSAQKNPTAFYLCASSPETVSNNEQFFGPGTRLTVL.

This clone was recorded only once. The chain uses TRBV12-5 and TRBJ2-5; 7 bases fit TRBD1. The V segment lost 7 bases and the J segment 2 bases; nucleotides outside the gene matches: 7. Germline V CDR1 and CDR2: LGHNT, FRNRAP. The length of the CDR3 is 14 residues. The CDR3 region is CASANLGQQETQYF. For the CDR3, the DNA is TGTGCTAGTGCCAACTTGGGACAGCAAGAGACCCAGTACTTC.